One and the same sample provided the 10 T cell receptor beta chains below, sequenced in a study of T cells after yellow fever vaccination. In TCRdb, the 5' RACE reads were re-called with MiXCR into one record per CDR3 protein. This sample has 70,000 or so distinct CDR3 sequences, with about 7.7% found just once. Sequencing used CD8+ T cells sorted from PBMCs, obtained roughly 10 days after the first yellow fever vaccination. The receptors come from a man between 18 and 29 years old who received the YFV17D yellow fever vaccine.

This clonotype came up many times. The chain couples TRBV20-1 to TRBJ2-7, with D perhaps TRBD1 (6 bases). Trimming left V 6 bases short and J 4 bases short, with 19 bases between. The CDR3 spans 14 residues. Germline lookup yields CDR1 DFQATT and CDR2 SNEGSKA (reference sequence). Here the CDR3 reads CSAPSPTGWYEQYF. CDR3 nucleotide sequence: TGCAGTGCCCCAAGCCCCACAGGGTGGTACGAGCAGTACTTC.

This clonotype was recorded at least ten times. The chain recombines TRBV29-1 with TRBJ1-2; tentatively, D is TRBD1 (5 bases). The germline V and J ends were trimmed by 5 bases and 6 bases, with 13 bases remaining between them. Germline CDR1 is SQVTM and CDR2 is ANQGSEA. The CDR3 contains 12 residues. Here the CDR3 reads CSVHPSGNGYTF. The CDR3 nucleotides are TGCAGCGTTCACCCCTCAGGGAATGGCTACACCTTC.

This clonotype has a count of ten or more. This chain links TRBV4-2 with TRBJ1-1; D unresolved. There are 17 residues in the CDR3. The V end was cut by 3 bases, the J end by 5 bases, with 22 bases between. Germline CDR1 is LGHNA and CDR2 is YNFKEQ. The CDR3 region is CASSHATSRVVITEAFF. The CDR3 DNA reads TGTGCCAGCAGCCACGCCACGAGTCGGGTCGTGATTACTGAAGCTTTCTTT.

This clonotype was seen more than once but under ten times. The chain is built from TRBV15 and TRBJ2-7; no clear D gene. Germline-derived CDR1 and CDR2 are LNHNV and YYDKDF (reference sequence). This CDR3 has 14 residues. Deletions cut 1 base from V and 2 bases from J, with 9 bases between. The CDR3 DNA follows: TGTGCCACCAGCAGAGGCGCGGAGACCTACGAGCAGTACGTC. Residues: CATSRGAETYEQYV.

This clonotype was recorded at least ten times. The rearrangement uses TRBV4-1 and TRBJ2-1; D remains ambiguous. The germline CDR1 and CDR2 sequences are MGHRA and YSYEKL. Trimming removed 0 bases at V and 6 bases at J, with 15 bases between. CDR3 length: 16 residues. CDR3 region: CASSQDGPRPRNEQFF. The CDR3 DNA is TGCGCCAGCAGCCAAGATGGGCCCCGGCCTCGCAATGAGCAGTTCTTC.

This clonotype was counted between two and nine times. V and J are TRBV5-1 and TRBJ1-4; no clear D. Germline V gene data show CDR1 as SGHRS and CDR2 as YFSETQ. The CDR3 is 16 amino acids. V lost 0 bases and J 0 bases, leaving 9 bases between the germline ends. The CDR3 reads CASSLGTAATNEKLFF. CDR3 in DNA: TGCGCCAGCAGCTTGGGGACCGCAGCAACTAATGAAAAACTGTTTTTT.

The CDR3 spells CASSFAYGTAYEQYF. The CDR3 coding sequence is TGTGCCAGCAGCTTCGCCTACGGGACAGCTTACGAGCAGTACTTC. The rearrangement joins TRBV7-2 to TRBJ2-7; 7 bases map to TRBD1. CDR1 is SGHTA, CDR2 FQGNSA, per germline. V was clipped by 3 bases and J by 4 bases; unmatched bases: 9. The CDR3 totals 15 residues. The whole variable domain, remainder taken from reference TRBV7-2 and TRBJ2-7, is GAGVSQSPSNKVTEKGKDVELRCDPISGHTALYWYRQSLGQGLEFLIYFQGNSAPDKSGLPSDRFSAERTGGSVSTLTIQRTQQEDSAVYLCASSFAYGTAYEQYFGPGTRLTVT.

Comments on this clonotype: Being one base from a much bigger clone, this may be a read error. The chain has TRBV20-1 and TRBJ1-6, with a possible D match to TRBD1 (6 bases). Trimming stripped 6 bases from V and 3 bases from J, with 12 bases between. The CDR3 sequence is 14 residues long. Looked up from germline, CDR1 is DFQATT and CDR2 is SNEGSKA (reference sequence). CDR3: CSAKRTVYNSPLHF. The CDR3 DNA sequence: TGCAGTGCAAAACGGACAGTCTATAATTCACCCCTCCACTTT.

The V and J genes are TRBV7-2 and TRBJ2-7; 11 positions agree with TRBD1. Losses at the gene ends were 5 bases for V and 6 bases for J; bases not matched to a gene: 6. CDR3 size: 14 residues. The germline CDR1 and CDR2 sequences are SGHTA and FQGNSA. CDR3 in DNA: TGTGCCAGCAGCACCGGGACAGGGGGACGCGAGCAGTACTTC. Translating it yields CASSTGTGGREQYF. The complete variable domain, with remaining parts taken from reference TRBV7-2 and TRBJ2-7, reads GAGVSQSPSNKVTEKGKDVELRCDPISGHTALYWYRQSLGQGLEFLIYFQGNSAPDKSGLPSDRFSAERTGGSVSTLTIQRTQQEDSAVYLCASSTGTGGREQYFGPGTRLTVT.

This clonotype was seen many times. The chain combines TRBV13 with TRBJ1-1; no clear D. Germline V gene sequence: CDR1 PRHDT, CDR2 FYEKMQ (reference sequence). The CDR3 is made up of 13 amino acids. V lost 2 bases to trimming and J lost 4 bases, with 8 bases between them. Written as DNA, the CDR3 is TGTGCCAGCAGCTTAAAGGGAGGCACTGAAGCTTTCTTT. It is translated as CASSLKGGTEAFF.